This entry features one T cell receptor (beta chain) sequence. Its antigen is not yet known. The sample holds no much larger clone one base away, and base qualities are not on file. Amplification of TCR beta CDR3 regions was carried out from RNA transcripts. The first round of RT-PCR for the TCR CDR3 was performed with the HTBI primer set and the Qiagen OneStep RT-PCR kit. Libraries were constructed in a second round of multiplex PCR, after which size selection and purification were performed. The libraries were sequenced on an Illumina HiSeq2000 using paired-end 100 bp reads. As for how the authors treated the data: SOAPnuke was used to process the raw data, with reads discarded if the reads contained adapters or uncalled bases, had a mean Phred below 15, or lacked an exact constant-primer or identifier match. High-quality paired reads were merged with COPE v1.2.5, and unique nucleotide sequences were defined as clonotypes. Clonotypes were aligned to IMGT TRBV, TRBD and TRBJ reference segments using MiTCR v1.1. The analysis included only V-J combinations with a frequency above 0.0001, which together covered more than 98% of the repertoires. A TCS score was defined as the ratio of F50 (clonal expansion) to E x V (chaos), with BLOSUM62-based TCRdist applied between CDR3 peptides within each V-J. Welch's t-statistics and random forest reduced several hundred V-J features to 13, which were used in a naive Bayes classifier (R e1071). TCRdb itself trimmed the public reads at Q25 with fastp, ran MiXCR and retained productive beta chains. Entries that share a CDR3 protein sequence are merged under the most common genes and DNA. The V and J calls here are based on TCRdb, not the publication. This sample holds hundreds of thousands of distinct CDR3 sequences; about 20% were observed only once. Of the sample, roughly 60% is held by the ten largest clones.

This entry belongs to a study of T cells in Graves' hyperthyroidism and ophthalmopathy (dated 2019 in TCRdb). Broadly, across the study: Peripheral blood samples were taken at initial diagnosis, before any treatment was given. After blood sampling, hyperthyroidism patients were treated with methimazole at a starting dose of 30 mg daily, and ophthalmopathy patients were treated with high-dose intravenous methylprednisolone. The paper describes TCR Vbeta CDR3 sequencing of 140 or so peripheral blood samples, made up of about 40 ophthalmopathy patients, around 78 hyperthyroidism patients and roughly 17 progressor patients. Prospective prediction of ophthalmopathy was tested in an independent validation cohort consisting of some 18 hyperthyroidism patients and about 17 patients who later progressed to ophthalmopathy. The 80 to 100 discovery patients were randomly divided into training and test sets at a 7:3 ratio. Thyroid tissue and blood T-cell repertoires from several Graves' hyperthyroidism patients were also compared in the study. A discovery cohort of around 98 patients, about 40 with Graves' ophthalmopathy and 55 to 65 with stable Graves' hyperthyroidism, was used to find distinguishing TCR V-J signatures. Study-level results and caveats: Most expanded thyroid clonotypes (frequency above 0.001) were also found in blood, which suggests that blood repertoires may mirror thyroid immune responses. Ophthalmopathy was separated from stable hyperthyroidism by a 13 V-J signature model, with around 88% sensitivity and roughly 84% specificity obtained in cross-validation and 80%/75% obtained in testing. No statistical method was used to set the sample size in advance, and investigators knew the group allocation. In validation, the model predicted progression to ophthalmopathy a median of roughly 6.5 months before onset, with approximately 70% sensitivity and roughly 73% specificity.

In the ophthalmopathy patients, disease was moderately to severely active, with a Clinical Activity Score of 3 or more, a NOSPECS grade of 4 or more, and a duration of less than 3 months. The study excluded patients with uncontrolled infections, other autoimmune diseases, pregnancy or lactation. Clinical symptoms, serum thyroxine and TRAb, thyroid ultrasound, and orbital computed tomography formed the basis for the diagnoses. Ficoll-Paque density gradient centrifugation was used to isolate PBMCs from around 9.1 ml of fresh peripheral blood. Trizol reagent was used to extract total RNA, and RNA quality was then checked on an Agilent 2100 Bioanalyzer. Germline trimming amounts to 6 bases on V and 3 bases on J, with 11 as the count of junction bases outside the gene matches. The CDR3 sequence holds 17 residues, the cysteine and phenylalanine included. This entry keeps only the CDR3 DNA: 51 bases, framed from base 1. In the germline V gene (reference sequence), CDR1 corresponds to SEHNR and CDR2 to FQNEAQ.

This TCR was recovered from a young man with Graves' ophthalmopathy. The sequence joins TRBV7-9 to TRBJ2-6; 7 bases in the middle match TRBD1. The sample was blood. The DNA sequence follows: TGTGCCAGCAGTAGGATCGAAGGGGGCGTTGGGGCCAACGTCCTGACTTTC. Translation gives CASSRIEGGVGANVLTF.